These T cell receptor beta chains were read from a single sample in a study of shared clonotypes between healthy human individuals. The protocol was immunoSEQ multiplex PCR, while the TCRdb copy is restricted to in-frame clones and leaves out a portion. The data show about 2.5 million clones, with approximately 90% seen just once and approximately 0.4% held by the top ten. Sequenced input: naive CD4+ T cells from PBMCs. The source of these receptors is a man aged 18-30 years in good health. Some clones in this sample may be carry-over from other donors' samples. Each CDR3 is given with its conserved first and last residue. A D gene is named only where the DNA matches it firmly. Size is stated for part of the rows, as once, few or many counts, or as a class when the clone is expanded.

clone_size: .
v_call: TRBV10-3
j_call: TRBJ2-3
d_call: .
cdr3_aa: CAISDAGYADTQYF
cdr3_nt: TGTGCCATCAGTGATGCGGGATACGCAGATACGCAGTATTTT

clone_size: .
v_call: TRBV2
j_call: TRBJ2-7
d_call: .
cdr3_aa: CASRFDETYEQYF
cdr3_nt: TGTGCCAGCAGGTTTGACGAAACCTACGAGCAGTACTTC

clone_size: .
v_call: TRBV6-5
j_call: TRBJ2-5
d_call: .
cdr3_aa: CASSYSTGSRETQYF
cdr3_nt: TGTGCCAGCAGTTACTCGACAGGTTCTAGAGAGACCCAGTACTTC

clone_size: .
v_call: TRBV28
j_call: TRBJ1-1
d_call: .
cdr3_aa: CASSLTAVTEAFF
cdr3_nt: TGTGCCAGCAGTTTAACAGCCGTCACTGAAGCTTTCTTT

clone_size: .
v_call: TRBV2
j_call: TRBJ1-2
d_call: .
cdr3_aa: CASSEVQGRFYGYTF
cdr3_nt: TGTGCCAGCAGTGAAGTTCAGGGGCGCTTCTATGGCTACACCTTC

clone_size: once
v_call: TRBV27
j_call: TRBJ2-1
d_call: TRBD2
cdr3_aa: CASSSPARTRLEQFF
cdr3_nt: TGTGCCAGCAGTTCCCCCGCTCGGACTAGACTTGAGCAGTTCTTC

clone_size: few
v_call: TRBV9
j_call: TRBJ1-3
d_call: TRBD1
cdr3_aa: CASSVRSTGGSGNTIYF
cdr3_nt: TGTGCCAGCAGCGTACGATCGACAGGGGGCTCTGGAAACACCATATATTTT

clone_size: .
v_call: TRBV4-3
j_call: TRBJ1-3
d_call: TRBD1
cdr3_aa: CASSPDRTGHSGNTIYF
cdr3_nt: TGCGCCAGCAGCCCAGACAGGACAGGGCACTCTGGAAACACCATATATTTT

clone_size: .
v_call: TRBV4-1
j_call: TRBJ2-7
d_call: TRBD1
cdr3_aa: CASSPNRGTSHF
cdr3_nt: TGCGCCAGCAGCCCAAACAGGGGCACTTCCCACTTC

clone_size: .
v_call: TRBV11-2
j_call: TRBJ1-1
d_call: TRBD1
cdr3_aa: CASSFSGTANTEAFF
cdr3_nt: TGTGCCAGCAGCTTCTCCGGGACAGCGAACACTGAAGCTTTCTTT

clone_size: .
v_call: TRBV5-8
j_call: TRBJ1-5
d_call: .
cdr3_aa: CASSLAEGQPQHF
cdr3_nt: TGTGCCAGCAGCTTGGCCGAGGGTCAGCCCCAGCATTTT

clone_size: .
v_call: TRBV7-3
j_call: TRBJ1-2
d_call: TRBD1
cdr3_aa: CASSSRGQAPEGYTF
cdr3_nt: TGTGCCAGCAGCTCGAGGGGACAGGCACCCGAAGGCTACACCTTC

clone_size: .
v_call: TRBV19
j_call: TRBJ2-2
d_call: .
cdr3_aa: CASKERPGQNTGELFF
cdr3_nt: TGTGCCAGTAAAGAGCGGCCCGGACAGAACACCGGGGAGCTGTTTTTT

clone_size: .
v_call: TRBV10-1
j_call: TRBJ1-5
d_call: .
cdr3_aa: CASTLGQRYSNQPQHF
cdr3_nt: TGCGCCAGCACCTTAGGACAAAGATATAGCAATCAGCCCCAGCATTTT

clone_size: .
v_call: TRBV28
j_call: TRBJ2-7
d_call: TRBD1
cdr3_aa: CASSLVGTGPYEQYF
cdr3_nt: TGTGCCAGCAGTCTCGTCGGGACAGGCCCCTACGAGCAGTACTTC

clone_size: .
v_call: TRBV6-6
j_call: TRBJ2-3
d_call: .
cdr3_aa: CASSYGRTDTQYF
cdr3_nt: TGTGCCAGCAGTTACGGCCGCACAGATACGCAGTATTTT

clone_size: .
v_call: TRBV7-2
j_call: TRBJ1-5
d_call: .
cdr3_aa: CASSPGGRSNQPQHF
cdr3_nt: TGTGCCAGCAGCCCCGGAGGGCGGTCCAATCAGCCCCAGCATTTT

clone_size: .
v_call: TRBV11-1
j_call: TRBJ2-7
d_call: .
cdr3_aa: CASSFTGAYEQYF
cdr3_nt: TGTGCCAGCAGCTTCACCGGCGCCTACGAGCAGTACTTC

clone_size: .
v_call: TRBV2
j_call: TRBJ2-1
d_call: TRBD2
cdr3_aa: CASRFTSGINEQFF
cdr3_nt: TGTGCCAGCAGATTTACTAGCGGAATCAATGAGCAGTTCTTC

clone_size: .
v_call: TRBV5-1
j_call: TRBJ2-7
d_call: TRBD1
cdr3_aa: CASSLDGQEPSYEQYF
cdr3_nt: TGCGCCAGCAGCTTAGACGGACAGGAACCCTCCTACGAGCAGTACTTC

clone_size: .
v_call: TRBV10-3
j_call: TRBJ2-5
d_call: TRBD1
cdr3_aa: CAISEDRGYLETQYF
cdr3_nt: TGTGCCATCAGTGAAGACAGGGGGTATTTGGAGACCCAGTACTTC

clone_size: .
v_call: TRBV6-5
j_call: TRBJ2-7
d_call: TRBD2
cdr3_aa: CASSTGREQYF
cdr3_nt: TGTGCCAGCAGTACCGGGAGGGAGCAGTACTTC

clone_size: .
v_call: TRBV4-3
j_call: TRBJ2-2
d_call: TRBD1
cdr3_aa: CASSQDIWDRVWAGELFF
cdr3_nt: TGCGCCAGCAGCCAAGATATATGGGACAGGGTGTGGGCCGGGGAGCTGTTTTTT

clone_size: .
v_call: TRBV4-1
j_call: TRBJ1-5
d_call: .
cdr3_aa: CASSHLLDRKSNQPQHF
cdr3_nt: TGCGCCAGCAGCCACCTACTGGACAGAAAAAGCAATCAGCCCCAGCATTTT

clone_size: .
v_call: TRBV19
j_call: TRBJ2-7
d_call: TRBD2
cdr3_aa: CASRRGGSVYEQYF
cdr3_nt: TGTGCCAGTAGGAGGGGCGGGAGTGTGTACGAGCAGTACTTC

clone_size: .
v_call: TRBV19
j_call: TRBJ2-7
d_call: TRBD2
cdr3_aa: CASSIGLASYEQYF
cdr3_nt: TGTGCCAGTAGTATAGGACTAGCATCCTACGAGCAGTACTTC

clone_size: .
v_call: TRBV18
j_call: TRBJ1-3
d_call: .
cdr3_aa: CASSPAGSVDTIYF
cdr3_nt: TGTGCCAGCTCACCCGCAGGGTCGGTAGACACCATATATTTT

clone_size: .
v_call: TRBV27
j_call: TRBJ2-1
d_call: TRBD2
cdr3_aa: CASSLYSAGGGNEQFF
cdr3_nt: TGTGCCAGCAGTTTATATTCGGCGGGAGGTGGGAATGAGCAGTTCTTC

clone_size: .
v_call: TRBV9
j_call: TRBJ2-1
d_call: .
cdr3_aa: CASSVVRVEYNEQFF
cdr3_nt: TGTGCCAGCAGCGTAGTGAGAGTAGAGTACAATGAGCAGTTCTTC

clone_size: .
v_call: TRBV5-1
j_call: TRBJ2-7
d_call: TRBD1
cdr3_aa: CASSLGQGVEQYF
cdr3_nt: TGCGCCAGCAGCTTGGGGCAGGGGGTCGAGCAGTACTTC

clone_size: .
v_call: TRBV2
j_call: TRBJ2-1
d_call: TRBD2
cdr3_aa: CASRRGLAGYNEQFF
cdr3_nt: TGTGCCAGCAGGCGGGGCCTAGCGGGATACAATGAGCAGTTCTTC

clone_size: .
v_call: TRBV5-5
j_call: TRBJ1-1
d_call: TRBD1
cdr3_aa: CASSLVGQGITEAFF
cdr3_nt: TGTGCCAGCAGCTTGGTCGGACAGGGTATCACTGAAGCTTTCTTT

clone_size: .
v_call: TRBV10-3
j_call: TRBJ2-1
d_call: .
cdr3_aa: CASTQGLYYNEQFF
cdr3_nt: TGTGCCAGCACACAGGGACTTTATTACAATGAGCAGTTCTTC

clone_size: .
v_call: TRBV29-1
j_call: TRBJ1-2
d_call: TRBD1
cdr3_aa: CSVERTGPLYGYTF
cdr3_nt: TGCAGCGTGGAACGGACAGGGCCCCTCTATGGCTACACCTTC

clone_size: .
v_call: TRBV5-1
j_call: TRBJ2-5
d_call: .
cdr3_aa: CASSLRLVRETQYF
cdr3_nt: TGCGCCAGCAGCTTAAGGCTAGTCCGGGAGACCCAGTACTTC

clone_size: .
v_call: TRBV5-1
j_call: TRBJ1-2
d_call: .
cdr3_aa: CASSPSFVNYGYTF
cdr3_nt: TGCGCCAGCAGCCCCAGCTTCGTCAACTATGGCTACACCTTC

clone_size: .
v_call: TRBV7-8
j_call: TRBJ2-7
d_call: .
cdr3_aa: CASSLASGEQYF
cdr3_nt: TGTGCCAGCAGCTTAGCCAGTGGCGAGCAGTACTTC

clone_size: .
v_call: TRBV30
j_call: TRBJ1-3
d_call: .
cdr3_aa: CAWTRIHSGNTIYF
cdr3_nt: TGTGCCTGGACCAGGATTCACTCTGGAAACACCATATATTTT

clone_size: .
v_call: TRBV7-6
j_call: TRBJ2-7
d_call: .
cdr3_aa: CASSPRGRGGYEQYF
cdr3_nt: TGTGCCAGCAGCCCCCGCGGACGGGGAGGCTACGAGCAGTACTTC

clone_size: .
v_call: TRBV30
j_call: TRBJ1-1
d_call: .
cdr3_aa: CAWSGGGTLASAFF
cdr3_nt: TGTGCCTGGAGCGGGGGAGGGACACTGGCGTCGGCTTTCTTT

clone_size: .
v_call: TRBV10-1
j_call: TRBJ2-7
d_call: .
cdr3_aa: CASSAPRRGLPYEQYF
cdr3_nt: TGCGCCAGCAGCGCCCCGCGGAGGGGGTTACCGTACGAGCAGTACTTC

clone_size: .
v_call: TRBV9
j_call: TRBJ2-3
d_call: TRBD1
cdr3_aa: CASSGQGRDRTSDTQYF
cdr3_nt: TGTGCCAGCAGCGGACAGGGACGCGATAGAACCTCAGATACGCAGTATTTT

clone_size: .
v_call: TRBV11-2
j_call: TRBJ2-1
d_call: TRBD2
cdr3_aa: CASSRTSRIFQVGEQFF
cdr3_nt: TGTGCCAGCAGCCGGACTAGCCGTATCTTCCAGGTCGGTGAGCAGTTCTTC

clone_size: .
v_call: TRBV9
j_call: TRBJ2-3
d_call: TRBD2
cdr3_aa: CASSVGLAGGIDTQYF
cdr3_nt: TGTGCCAGCAGCGTAGGGCTAGCGGGGGGGATAGATACGCAGTATTTT

clone_size: .
v_call: TRBV27
j_call: TRBJ1-2
d_call: TRBD1
cdr3_aa: CASSLDRGYGYTF
cdr3_nt: TGTGCCAGCAGTTTGGACAGGGGGTATGGCTACACCTTC

clone_size: .
v_call: TRBV4-3
j_call: TRBJ1-3
d_call: .
cdr3_aa: CASSQVLSGNTIYF
cdr3_nt: TGCGCCAGCAGCCAAGTTCTCTCTGGAAACACCATATATTTT

clone_size: .
v_call: TRBV11-2
j_call: TRBJ2-3
d_call: .
cdr3_aa: CASSLDFRVISTDTQYF
cdr3_nt: TGTGCCAGCAGCTTAGATTTTCGAGTGATTAGCACAGATACGCAGTATTTT

clone_size: .
v_call: TRBV4-2
j_call: TRBJ2-5
d_call: TRBD2
cdr3_aa: CASSQSWTSGGWETQYF
cdr3_nt: TGTGCCAGCAGCCAATCCTGGACTAGCGGGGGATGGGAGACCCAGTACTTC

clone_size: .
v_call: TRBV4-2
j_call: TRBJ2-7
d_call: TRBD2
cdr3_aa: CASSPTLGLAGATTYEQYF
cdr3_nt: TGTGCCAGCAGCCCCACCCTGGGACTAGCGGGAGCTACGACCTACGAGCAGTACTTC

clone_size: .
v_call: TRBV11-2
j_call: TRBJ1-1
d_call: .
cdr3_aa: CASSLAVQSHTEAFF
cdr3_nt: TGTGCCAGCAGCTTAGCGGTCCAGTCCCACACTGAAGCTTTCTTT

clone_size: once
v_call: TRBV29-1
j_call: TRBJ2-5
d_call: TRBD2
cdr3_aa: CSDSEVGPGGTQYF
cdr3_nt: TGCAGCGACTCCGAGGTGGGGCCGGGGGGGACCCAGTACTTC

clone_size: .
v_call: TRBV11-2
j_call: TRBJ2-5
d_call: TRBD2
cdr3_aa: CASSLGREETQYF
cdr3_nt: TGTGCCAGCAGCTTAGGGCGGGAGGAGACCCAGTACTTC

clone_size: .
v_call: TRBV30
j_call: TRBJ1-2
d_call: .
cdr3_aa: CAWSAQGLDGYTF
cdr3_nt: TGTGCCTGGAGTGCCCAGGGGTTGGATGGCTACACCTTC

clone_size: .
v_call: TRBV29-1
j_call: TRBJ1-3
d_call: .
cdr3_aa: CSVAAGAGNTIYF
cdr3_nt: TGCAGCGTGGCCGCGGGGGCTGGAAACACCATATATTTT

clone_size: .
v_call: TRBV19
j_call: TRBJ2-3
d_call: TRBD2
cdr3_aa: CASSTTGTSPDTQYF
cdr3_nt: TGTGCCAGTAGCACAACCGGGACTAGCCCAGATACGCAGTATTTT

clone_size: .
v_call: TRBV15
j_call: TRBJ2-5
d_call: .
cdr3_aa: CATSRDWTRTPQETQYF
cdr3_nt: TGTGCCACCAGCAGAGATTGGACCCGCACCCCACAAGAGACCCAGTACTTC